The present T cell receptor beta chain was sequenced within a study of vaccination effects on CD4 cells after COVID-19. Across the whole study: Two-dose BNT162b2 or mRNA-1273 vaccination was given to participants. Sample donation by two convalescent patients took place 16 days and one week before vaccination. They grew a few million PBMC in each well, adding approximately 10 IU/ml IL-2 and 10 ug/ml peptides. Study observations and caveats: Limitations: small convalescent group and missing early post-infection timepoints.

Isolating CD4+ T cells followed about 11 days of culture. V shed 7 bases, J shed 5 bases, and the junction held 10 bases outside the gene matches. The V gene's germline CDR1 is SNHLY and CDR2 FYNNEI. This CDR3 has 14 residues. The method was immunoSEQ multiplex PCR; TCRdb's version includes in-frame clones alone and lacks a portion of them. Among approximately 50,000 clones listed, about 70% were seen once. Note on this clone: Antigen specificity is unknown.

The receptor comes from a human donor who had a prior SARS-CoV-2 infection. The chain joins TRBV2 to TRBJ1-1, with TRBD1 matching over 7 bases. Material: CD4+ T cells from PBMCs cultured without peptide, obtained before COVID-19 vaccination. Here the CDR3 DNA reads TGTGCCAGCACTGGGCGGGGCAGGGGGACTGAAGCTTTCTTT. Encoded protein: CASTGRGRGTEAFF.